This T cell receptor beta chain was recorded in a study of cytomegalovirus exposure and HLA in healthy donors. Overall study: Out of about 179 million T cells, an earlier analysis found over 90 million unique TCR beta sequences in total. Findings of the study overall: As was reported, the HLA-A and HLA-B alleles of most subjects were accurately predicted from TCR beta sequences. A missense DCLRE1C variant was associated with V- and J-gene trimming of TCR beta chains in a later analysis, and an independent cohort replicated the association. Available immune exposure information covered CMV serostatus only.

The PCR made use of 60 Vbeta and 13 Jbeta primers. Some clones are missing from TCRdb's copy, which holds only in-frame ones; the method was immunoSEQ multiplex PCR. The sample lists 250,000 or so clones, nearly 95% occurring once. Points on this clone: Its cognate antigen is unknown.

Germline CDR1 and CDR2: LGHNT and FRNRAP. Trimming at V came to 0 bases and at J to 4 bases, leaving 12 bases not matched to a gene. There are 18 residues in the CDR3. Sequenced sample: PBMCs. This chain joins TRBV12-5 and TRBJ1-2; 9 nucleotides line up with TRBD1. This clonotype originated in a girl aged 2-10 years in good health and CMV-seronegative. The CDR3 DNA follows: TGTGCTAGTGGTTTGGTCAACAAGGAGGGACAGGGCCTCTATGGCTACACCTTC. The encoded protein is CASGLVNKEGQGLYGYTF. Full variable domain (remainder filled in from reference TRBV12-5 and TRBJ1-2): DARVTQTPRHKVTEMGQEVTMRCQPILGHNTVFWYRQTMMQGLELLAYFRNRAPLDDSGMPKDRFSAEMPDATLATLKIQPSEPRDSAVYFCASGLVNKEGQGLYGYTFGSGTRLTVV.